These T cell receptor beta chains were read from a single sample in a study of cytomegalovirus exposure and HLA in healthy donors. TCRdb's copy holds only in-frame clones and misses some; the assay was immunoSEQ multiplex PCR. The repertoire holds around 110,000 clones, with more than 60% as singletons. The sequencing sample was made of PBMCs. The receptors were gathered from a man aged 60-69 years in good health and CMV-seronegative. CDR3s include the opening cysteine and the closing phenylalanine or tryptophan. Fields, in order: CDR3 DNA, CDR3 protein, J gene, V gene, clone size, D gene. A D gene is named only where the DNA matches it firmly. Rows may omit the clone size; those that give it use once, few, many or a size class.

cdr3_nt: TGCAGCGCAATGGACCCAGGGGGCGTCTACACTGAAGCTTTCTTT
cdr3_aa: CSAMDPGGVYTEAFF
j_call: TRBJ1-1
v_call: TRBV29-1
clone_size: NA
d_call: TRBD1

cdr3_nt: TGTGCCAGTAGTAATTTCGGGGGGAACACCGGGGAGCTGTTTTTT
cdr3_aa: CASSNFGGNTGELFF
j_call: TRBJ2-2
v_call: TRBV19
clone_size: NA
d_call: NA

cdr3_nt: TGTGCCAGCACCACAGGGAATTCACCCCTCCACTTT
cdr3_aa: CASTTGNSPLHF
j_call: TRBJ1-6
v_call: TRBV7-9
clone_size: NA
d_call: NA

cdr3_nt: TGTGCCAGCAGCCAAGAATCTGTTTCGGACAGGGGGTATTCACCCCTCCACTTT
cdr3_aa: CASSQESVSDRGYSPLHF
j_call: TRBJ1-6
v_call: TRBV4-2
clone_size: NA
d_call: TRBD1

cdr3_nt: TGTGCCAGCAGTGAATGGGGACAGGGCACCGGGGAGCTGTTTTTT
cdr3_aa: CASSEWGQGTGELFF
j_call: TRBJ2-2
v_call: TRBV25-1
clone_size: NA
d_call: TRBD1

cdr3_nt: TGCAGCGTAGCACGGACAGGGCCCAACAATGAGCAGTTCTTC
cdr3_aa: CSVARTGPNNEQFF
j_call: TRBJ2-1
v_call: TRBV29-1
clone_size: once
d_call: TRBD1

cdr3_nt: TGCGCCAGCAGCCCCCGACAGGGTACACAGCCCCAGCATTTT
cdr3_aa: CASSPRQGTQPQHF
j_call: TRBJ1-5
v_call: TRBV4-1
clone_size: NA
d_call: TRBD1

cdr3_nt: TGTGCCAGCGGTAGGGACAGGGGCTCCTACAATGAGCAGTTCTTC
cdr3_aa: CASGRDRGSYNEQFF
j_call: TRBJ2-1
v_call: TRBV6-5
clone_size: NA
d_call: TRBD1

cdr3_nt: TGTGCCACCACTAGAGAGGCAGGGAGGATTCAGCCCCAGCATTTT
cdr3_aa: CATTREAGRIQPQHF
j_call: TRBJ1-5
v_call: TRBV2
clone_size: NA
d_call: NA

cdr3_nt: TGCGCCAGCAGCTGGACAGGGGGAAAAGATCAGCCCCAGCATTTT
cdr3_aa: CASSWTGGKDQPQHF
j_call: TRBJ1-5
v_call: TRBV5-1
clone_size: NA
d_call: TRBD1

cdr3_nt: TGTGCCAGCAGCGAGAGACCAGGGGGCCAGAGGACACTGTTTTTT
cdr3_aa: CASSERPGGQRTLFF
j_call: TRBJ1-4
v_call: TRBV9
clone_size: NA
d_call: TRBD1

cdr3_nt: TGTGCCAGCAAATATGGACAGGGTAGGAACACTGAAGCTTTCTTT
cdr3_aa: CASKYGQGRNTEAFF
j_call: TRBJ1-1
v_call: TRBV27
clone_size: NA
d_call: TRBD1

cdr3_nt: TGCGCCAGCAGCGGACAGGGGATGAACACTGAAGCTTTCTTT
cdr3_aa: CASSGQGMNTEAFF
j_call: TRBJ1-1
v_call: TRBV5-1
clone_size: NA
d_call: TRBD1

cdr3_nt: TGTGCCATCAGTCTAGGACTAGCGGGGGGCCGGGACCAAGAGACCCAGTACTTC
cdr3_aa: CAISLGLAGGRDQETQYF
j_call: TRBJ2-5
v_call: TRBV10-3
clone_size: NA
d_call: TRBD2

cdr3_nt: TGCGCCAGCAGCCCTATCCCCACTAACACTGAAGCTTTCTTT
cdr3_aa: CASSPIPTNTEAFF
j_call: TRBJ1-1
v_call: TRBV5-1
clone_size: NA
d_call: NA

cdr3_nt: TGTGCCAGCTCACCTTCTGCTAACTATGGCTACACCTTC
cdr3_aa: CASSPSANYGYTF
j_call: TRBJ1-2
v_call: TRBV18
clone_size: NA
d_call: NA

cdr3_nt: TGTGCCAGCAGCGCGGGACTAGCGGGGGTGTACAATGAGCAGTTCTTC
cdr3_aa: CASSAGLAGVYNEQFF
j_call: TRBJ2-1
v_call: TRBV7-2
clone_size: NA
d_call: TRBD2

cdr3_nt: TGTGCCAGCAGTCACACAGGGTACCAAGAGACCCAGTACTTC
cdr3_aa: CASSHTGYQETQYF
j_call: TRBJ2-5
v_call: TRBV6-1
clone_size: NA
d_call: NA

cdr3_nt: TGTGCCAGCAGCTTTTGGACAGGGGAAAACACTGAAGCTTTCTTT
cdr3_aa: CASSFWTGENTEAFF
j_call: TRBJ1-1
v_call: TRBV4-2
clone_size: NA
d_call: TRBD1

cdr3_nt: TGCGCCAGCAGTGACGCTGAAGCTTTCTTT
cdr3_aa: CASSDAEAFF
j_call: TRBJ1-1
v_call: TRBV10-1
clone_size: NA
d_call: NA

cdr3_nt: TGTGCCAGCAGCTCTAAAAGGGGGTCTACTAATGAAAAACTGTTTTTT
cdr3_aa: CASSSKRGSTNEKLFF
j_call: TRBJ1-4
v_call: TRBV7-2
clone_size: NA
d_call: NA

cdr3_nt: TGTGCCAGCCGCAAACGTAACCTACGGGAGCAGTACTTC
cdr3_aa: CASRKRNLREQYF
j_call: TRBJ2-7
v_call: TRBV27
clone_size: few
d_call: NA

cdr3_nt: TGTGCCAGCAGCGGGGGGGCCCCCTACAATGAGCAGTTCTTC
cdr3_aa: CASSGGAPYNEQFF
j_call: TRBJ2-1
v_call: TRBV7-9
clone_size: NA
d_call: NA

cdr3_nt: TGCGCCAGCAGCTTGGCGGTCAGGAACTATGGCTACACCTTC
cdr3_aa: CASSLAVRNYGYTF
j_call: TRBJ1-2
v_call: TRBV5-1
clone_size: NA
d_call: NA

cdr3_nt: TGTGCCTGGACCGAGGGACAATCCACAGATACGCAGTATTTT
cdr3_aa: CAWTEGQSTDTQYF
j_call: TRBJ2-3
v_call: TRBV30
clone_size: NA
d_call: NA

cdr3_nt: TGTGCCAGCAGAAAGATCACAGGGGGTTATCAGCCCCAGCATTTT
cdr3_aa: CASRKITGGYQPQHF
j_call: TRBJ1-5
v_call: TRBV28
clone_size: NA
d_call: TRBD1

cdr3_nt: TGTGCCAGCAGCGTGCAGGTCTCTGGAAACACCATATATTTT
cdr3_aa: CASSVQVSGNTIYF
j_call: TRBJ1-3
v_call: TRBV9
clone_size: few
d_call: NA

cdr3_nt: TGTGCCAGCAGCTATACGTTGAAGTCCCGGGACACCGGGGAGCTGTTTTTT
cdr3_aa: CASSYTLKSRDTGELFF
j_call: TRBJ2-2
v_call: TRBV11-1
clone_size: NA
d_call: NA

cdr3_nt: TGTGCCAGCAGCGTATCGGGGGATGGGGCCAACGTCCTGACTTTC
cdr3_aa: CASSVSGDGANVLTF
j_call: TRBJ2-6
v_call: TRBV9
clone_size: NA
d_call: NA

cdr3_nt: TGTGCCAGCAGCTTAGATGGTGGCAGGGGGTTTGAAAAACTGTTTTTT
cdr3_aa: CASSLDGGRGFEKLFF
j_call: TRBJ1-4
v_call: TRBV7-6
clone_size: NA
d_call: TRBD1

cdr3_nt: TGTGCCTGGACCCCCCGGGGGATAGCCAAAAACATTCAGTACTTC
cdr3_aa: CAWTPRGIAKNIQYF
j_call: TRBJ2-4
v_call: TRBV30
clone_size: NA
d_call: NA

cdr3_nt: TGTGCCAGCAGCTTGACTCCCTCGGGCGAGCAGTACTTC
cdr3_aa: CASSLTPSGEQYF
j_call: TRBJ2-7
v_call: TRBV7-9
clone_size: NA
d_call: NA

cdr3_nt: TGTGCCAGCAGGAAGGGACAGTTGGGCAATCAGCCCCAGCATTTT
cdr3_aa: CASRKGQLGNQPQHF
j_call: TRBJ1-5
v_call: TRBV2
clone_size: NA
d_call: TRBD1

cdr3_nt: TGTGCCAGCAGCAACCGGGACAGGACCCGCCGAAACTATGGCTACACCTTC
cdr3_aa: CASSNRDRTRRNYGYTF
j_call: TRBJ1-2
v_call: TRBV13
clone_size: NA
d_call: TRBD1

cdr3_nt: TGTGCCAGCAGGCCCGGGGCAGGGGCCGAGACCCAGTACTTC
cdr3_aa: CASRPGAGAETQYF
j_call: TRBJ2-5
v_call: TRBV6-6
clone_size: NA
d_call: NA

cdr3_nt: TGCGCCAGCAGCCTCAGCGGACAGACTTACAATGAGCAGTTCTTC
cdr3_aa: CASSLSGQTYNEQFF
j_call: TRBJ2-1
v_call: TRBV4-1
clone_size: once
d_call: NA

cdr3_nt: TGTGCCAGTAGTATTAGACAGGGGACTGAAGCTTTCTTT
cdr3_aa: CASSIRQGTEAFF
j_call: TRBJ1-1
v_call: TRBV19
clone_size: NA
d_call: TRBD1

cdr3_nt: TGTGCCAGCAGCAAAAAGGTGGGGGCTAGCGGGGGTAATGATACGCAGTATTTT
cdr3_aa: CASSKKVGASGGNDTQYF
j_call: TRBJ2-3
v_call: TRBV21-1
clone_size: few
d_call: NA

cdr3_nt: TGTGCCAGCAGCGTCTGGGGCGGCAAAAATTCACCCCTCCACTTT
cdr3_aa: CASSVWGGKNSPLHF
j_call: TRBJ1-6
v_call: TRBV9
clone_size: NA
d_call: NA

cdr3_nt: TGTGCCAGCATACACGACAGGGAAATAGCCAAAAACATTCAGTACTTC
cdr3_aa: CASIHDREIAKNIQYF
j_call: TRBJ2-4
v_call: TRBV2
clone_size: NA
d_call: TRBD1

cdr3_nt: TGTGCCAGCAGTTTCCTAAGCGGGGGTGGAGATACGCAGTATTTT
cdr3_aa: CASSFLSGGGDTQYF
j_call: TRBJ2-3
v_call: TRBV6-5
clone_size: few
d_call: TRBD2